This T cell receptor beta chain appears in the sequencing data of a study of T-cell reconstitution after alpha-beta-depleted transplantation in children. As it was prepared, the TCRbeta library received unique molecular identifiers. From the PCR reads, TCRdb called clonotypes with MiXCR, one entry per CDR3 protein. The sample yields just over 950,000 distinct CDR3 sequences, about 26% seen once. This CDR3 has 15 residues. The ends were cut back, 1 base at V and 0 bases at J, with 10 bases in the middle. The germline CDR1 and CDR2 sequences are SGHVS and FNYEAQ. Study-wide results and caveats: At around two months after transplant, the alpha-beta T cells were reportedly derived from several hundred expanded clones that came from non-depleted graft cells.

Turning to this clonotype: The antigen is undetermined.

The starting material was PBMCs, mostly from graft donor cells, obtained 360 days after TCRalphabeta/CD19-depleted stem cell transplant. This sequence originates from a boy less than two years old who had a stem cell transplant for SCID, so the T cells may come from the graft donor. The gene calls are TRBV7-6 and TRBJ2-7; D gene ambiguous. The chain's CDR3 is CASSLGEASSYEQYF. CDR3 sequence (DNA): TGTGCCAGCAGCTTAGGCGAGGCGAGCTCCTACGAGCAGTACTTC.